This entry lists 27 T cell receptor beta chains sequenced from one sample in a study of Tregs in tolerant kidney transplant recipients. The nonmyeloablative bone marrow transplants came from related graft donors, with transient mixed chimerism. Generated by immunoSEQ multiplex PCR, the TCRdb table keeps only in-frame clones and is missing some. The sample comprises about 81,000 clones, 90% to 95% of which are singletons, and roughly 1.6% rests with the top ten. The specimen was CD4+ T cells from blood (PBMCs), collected 24 months after the transplant. Receptors were obtained from a human patient who received a combined kidney and bone marrow transplant. Some T cells may be provided by the graft donor.

The rearrangement uses TRBV18 and TRBJ1-5, with 9 bases aligning to TRBD1. Germline V gene sequence: CDR1 KGHSH, CDR2 LQKENI. This CDR3 contains 15 residues. The V segment lost 2 bases and the J segment 4 bases; nucleotides outside the gene matches: 3. CDR3: CASSPNRGRNQPQHF. CDR3 coding DNA: TGTGCCAGCTCACCAAACAGGGGGCGGAATCAGCCCCAGCATTTT. Drawing the rest from reference TRBV18 and TRBJ1-5, the complete variable domain is NAGVMQNPRHLVRRRGQEARLRCSPMKGHSHVYWYRQLPEEGLKFMVYLQKENIIDESGMPKERFSAEFPKEGPSILRIQQVVRGDSAAYFCASSPNRGRNQPQHFGDGTRLSIL.

The chain is built from TRBV7-2 and TRBJ2-1; D gene uncertain. The CDR3 is made up of 15 amino acids. V was shortened by 4 bases and J by 0 bases, with 10 bases between the two germline ends. Germline V lookup: CDR1 SGHTA, CDR2 FQGNSA. The CDR3 DNA reads as TGTGCCAGCAGCTCAGACTCACCCTCCTACAATGAGCAGTTCTTC. Its translation: CASSSDSPSYNEQFF.

The V and J genes are TRBV4-3 and TRBJ2-3, with 11 positions matching TRBD2. The CDR3 spans 18 residues. Looked up from germline, CDR1 is LGHNA and CDR2 is YSLEER. Unmatched junction bases numbered 9, after V lost 0 bases and J lost 4 bases. The CDR3 region has the DNA TGCGCCAGCAGCCAAGATATGTCTAGCGGGAGGTACCCAGATACGCAGTATTTT. This gives the protein CASSQDMSSGRYPDTQYF.

This chain links TRBV29-1 with TRBJ2-1; D perhaps matches TRBD2 (6 bases). The CDR3 spans 15 residues. Germline V CDR1 and CDR2: SQVTM, ANQGSEA. V was trimmed by 1 base and J by 0 bases, leaving 10 bases between them. The CDR3 loop reads CSVEGGGNSYNEQFF. The CDR3, as DNA: TGCAGCGTTGAAGGGGGCGGGAACTCCTACAATGAGCAGTTCTTC.

The chain uses TRBV10-3 and TRBJ1-4, with 8 bases lining up with TRBD1. The CDR3 is made up of 14 amino acids. Germline-derived CDR1 and CDR2 are ENHRY and SYGVKD. J lost 4 bases, V lost 6 bases, and 4 bases had no gene match. The CDR3 is CAIRDRGINEKLFF. In nucleotides, the CDR3 is TGTGCCATCAGAGACAGGGGAATTAATGAAAAACTGTTTTTT.

J is TRBJ2-5 and V is TRBV15, with a possible D match to TRBD1 (5 bases). The V and J ends lost 0 bases and 1 base respectively, with 9 bases between them. The CDR3 is 15 residues long. Looked up from germline, CDR1 is LNHNV and CDR2 is YYDKDF (reference sequence). The CDR3, as DNA: TGTGCCACCAGCAGAGAGACCACAGGCCAAGAGACCCAGTACTTC. Its translation: CATSRETTGQETQYF.

There are a few counts of this clone. V is TRBV12-5 and J is TRBJ2-3; D may be TRBD1 (7 bases). CDR1 and CDR2 (germline): LGHNT, FRNRAP. V dropped 11 bases and J dropped 5 bases, with 14 bases sitting between them. The CDR3 runs to 12 residues. CDR3 nucleotides: TGTGCTGGGGGGACAGAGAGAGATACGCAGTATTTT. Translation gives CAGGTERDTQYF.

The rearrangement uses TRBV29-1 and TRBJ1-2; D not certain. Germline V lookup: CDR1 SQVTM, CDR2 ANQGSEA. V was clipped by 0 bases and J by 6 bases, with 14 bases between them. The CDR3 length is 14 residues. DNA of the CDR3: TGCAGCGTTGAAGATCAAGTCAGGCACAATGGCTACACCTTC. It codes for CSVEDQVRHNGYTF.

The J gene is TRBJ2-2, the V gene TRBV2; 9 bases are shared with TRBD2. The CDR3 has 14 amino acids. CDR1 and CDR2 from the germline V gene are SNHLY and FYNNEI. Unmatched junction bases numbered 4, after V lost 4 bases and J lost 7 bases. Here the CDR3 reads CASSATSGNGELFF. In nucleotides, the CDR3 is TGTGCCAGCAGTGCGACTAGCGGAAACGGGGAGCTGTTTTTT.

The chain uses TRBV5-1 and TRBJ2-7; D perhaps matches TRBD1 (5 bases). The length of the CDR3 is 15 residues. V shed 4 bases and J shed 4 bases, with 18 bases lying between them. The germline V gene encodes CDR1 SGHRS and CDR2 YFSETQ. Here the CDR3 reads CASSLQGQVVYEQYF. CDR3 nucleotides: TGCGCCAGCAGCCTCCAGGGCCAGGTCGTTTACGAGCAGTACTTC. Full variable domain (missing parts from reference TRBV5-1 and TRBJ2-7): KAGVTQTPRYLIKTRGQQVTLSCSPISGHRSVSWYQQTPGQGLQFLFEYFSETQRNKGNFPGRFSGRQFSNSRSEMNVSTLELGDSALYLCASSLQGQVVYEQYFGPGTRLTVT.

V gene TRBV10-3 combines with J gene TRBJ2-1, with 10 positions matching TRBD2. The V gene end was trimmed by 5 bases and the J gene end by 6 bases; junction bases not matched to a gene: 13. CDR3 length: 17 amino acids. CDR1 is ENHRY, CDR2 SYGVKD, per germline. CDR3 DNA: TGTGCCATCAGTCGAGGGTCCAGCGGGGGGGCCGTCAATGAGCAGTTCTTC. Its protein product is CAISRGSSGGAVNEQFF.

The chain couples TRBV6-6 to TRBJ1-1; unclear D gene. The CDR3 runs 16 residues. Germline V gene sequence: CDR1 MNHNY, CDR2 SVGAGI (reference sequence). V was cut by 6 bases and J by 1 base, with 18 bases left in between. CDR3 DNA sequence: TGTGCCAGCAGCCCCGGGAGTCTTGCGGAGAACACTGAAGCTTTCTTT. It is translated as CASSPGSLAENTEAFF.

This chain links TRBV29-1 with TRBJ1-1, with TRBD1 matching 8 bases. The V gene's germline CDR1 is SQVTM and CDR2 ANQGSEA. There are 15 residues in the CDR3. The CDR3 nucleotides read TGCAGAGCGTCCGTGACAGGGGAAATTGGCACTGAAGCTTTCTTT. It translates to CRASVTGEIGTEAFF.

This chain uses TRBV6-1 with TRBJ1-4; D not resolved. This CDR3 is built from 14 residues. Trimming left V 6 bases short and J 4 bases short, with 12 bases between. Per the germline V gene, CDR1 is MNHNS and CDR2 is SASEGT. The CDR3 DNA reads TGTGCCAGCAGGATACAGCTTATTAATGAAAAACTGTTTTTT. It translates to CASRIQLINEKLFF.

The rearrangement uses TRBV7-6 and TRBJ2-1, with 13 positions matching TRBD2. CDR3 length: 18 amino acids. Trimming took 8 bases from V and 0 from J; bases not matched to a gene: 10. Germline CDR1 SGHVS, CDR2 FNYEAQ. The CDR3 nucleotides are TGTGCCAGCTATGAGACTAGCGGGGGGACCCGCTCCTACAATGAGCAGTTCTTC. Its protein is CASYETSGGTRSYNEQFF.

The V gene is TRBV28, the J gene TRBJ1-1, with D possibly matching TRBD1 (5 bases). Germline-derived CDR1 and CDR2 are MDHEN and SYDVKM. The CDR3 is 14 residues long. Trimming left V 3 bases short and J 4 bases short, with 12 bases between. The CDR3 DNA sequence: TGTGCCAGCAGTTTCACAGGCCCTTCCACTGAAGCTTTCTTT. It codes for CASSFTGPSTEAFF.

V and J are TRBV6-5 and TRBJ1-2, with D possibly being TRBD1 (5 bases). V gave up 4 bases and J gave up 3 bases, with 15 bases separating them. The CDR3 extends over 15 amino acids. The germline CDR1 and CDR2 sequences are MNHEY and SVGAGI. The CDR3 reads CASSSVRTGDYGYTF. The CDR3 DNA reads as TGTGCCAGCAGTTCTGTGAGGACGGGGGACTATGGCTACACCTTC.

The chain couples TRBV11-1 to TRBJ1-1; possibly TRBD1 for D (6 bases). In germline, CDR1 is SGHAT, CDR2 FQDESV (reference sequence). The V end lost 1 base, the J end lost 3 bases, and 6 bases lay between the germline ends. The CDR3 totals 13 residues. CDR3 DNA: TGTGCCAGCAGCTTAGACAGGGACACTGAAGCTTTCTTT. Translation: CASSLDRDTEAFF.

V and J are TRBV7-8 and TRBJ2-5; 10 bases fit TRBD2. CDR3 length: 16 amino acids. CDR1 SGHVS and CDR2 FQNEAQ come from the germline V gene. V shed 1 base and J 4 bases; nucleotides not matched to a gene: 6. The CDR3 nucleotides read TGTGCCAGCAGCTTAGGTCCAGCGGGAGGGGGAGAGACCCAGTACTTC. Amino acid sequence: CASSLGPAGGGETQYF.

This chain uses TRBV18 with TRBJ1-2; weak D call: TRBD1 (5 bases). The CDR3 runs to 15 residues. V was clipped by 4 bases and J by 4 bases, with 16 bases between them. Germline V gene lookup returns CDR1 KGHSH and CDR2 LQKENI. CDR3 sequence: CASSLVLQDTYGYTF. Here the CDR3 DNA reads TGTGCCAGCTCACTGGTACTGCAGGACACCTATGGCTACACCTTC.

V and J are TRBV5-1 and TRBJ2-3; 13 bases are shared with TRBD2. This CDR3 contains 15 residues. V dropped 7 bases and J dropped 2; count of bases not matched to a gene: 4. Germline CDR1 reads SGHRS; CDR2 reads YFSETQ. Written as DNA, the CDR3 is TGCGCCAGCCGGACTAGCGGGGGAGACACAGATACGCAGTATTTT. This translates into CASRTSGGDTDTQYF.

The genes are TRBV27 and TRBJ2-7; D is perhaps TRBD2 (7 bases). The V end lost 6 bases, the J end lost 2 bases, and 17 bases lay between the germline ends. The length of the CDR3 is 15 residues. Per the germline V gene, CDR1 is MNHEY and CDR2 is SMNVEV (reference sequence). In DNA form, the CDR3 reads TGTGCCAGCAGAATAGGGGGACTAAGCCCCTACGAGCAGTACTTC. Amino acid sequence: CASRIGGLSPYEQYF.

This chain uses TRBV23-1 with TRBJ2-2, with TRBD1 matching 8 bases. TRBV23-1 is identified as an open reading frame with a role that is uncertain. The CDR3 loop spans 17 amino acids. J was trimmed by 3 bases and V by 2 bases; bases with no gene match: 8. CDR3 sequence reads: CASSQTGQGAYTGELFF. CDR3 DNA sequence: TGCGCCAGCAGTCAAACTGGACAGGGAGCTTACACCGGGGAGCTGTTTTTT.

This chain joins TRBV25-1 and TRBJ2-1, with 8 bases matching TRBD2. Looked up from germline, CDR1 is MGHDK and CDR2 is SYGVNS. The J segment lost 3 bases and the V segment lost 4 bases, leaving 2 bases of the junction unmatched. This CDR3 is built from 14 residues. The CDR3 here is CASSATSGYNEQFF. CDR3 nucleotide sequence: TGTGCCAGCAGTGCCACTAGCGGCTACAATGAGCAGTTCTTC. Drawing the rest from reference TRBV25-1 and TRBJ2-1, the complete variable domain is EADIYQTPRYLVIGTGKKITLECSQTMGHDKMYWYQQDPGMELHLIHYSYGVNSTEKGDLSSESTVSRIRTEHFPLTLESARPSHTSQYLCASSATSGYNEQFFGPGTRLTVL.

Of note for this clone: Other DNA variants within this sample encode the same CDR3. The chain recombines TRBV9 with TRBJ1-1; D is undetermined. Germline V gene sequence: CDR1 SGDLS, CDR2 YYNGEE. The V end lost 0 bases, the J end lost 2 bases, and 8 bases lay between the germline ends. There are 14 residues in the CDR3. The CDR3 DNA follows: TGTGCCAGCAGCGTAGTGGCAGAAAACACTGAAGCTTTCTTT. Translation gives CASSVVAENTEAFF.

The chain combines TRBV4-1 with TRBJ2-7; the D gene is possibly TRBD1 (8 bases). Germline V CDR1 and CDR2: MGHRA, YSYEKL. This CDR3 comprises 21 residues. V was clipped by 4 bases and J by 2 bases, with 33 bases between them. The CDR3 protein is CASSRDLTTNRGGTRAYEQYF. In nucleotides, the CDR3 is TGCGCCAGCAGCCGCGACCTGACCACAAACAGGGGGGGGACGAGGGCCTACGAGCAGTACTTC.

The CDR3 DNA sequence: TGTGCCAGCAGTTGGGGCGGGAGGGCCAACGAGCAGTACTTC. It specifies CASSWGGRANEQYF. This sequence joins TRBV27 and TRBJ2-7; TRBD2 agrees at 9 bases. The CDR3 runs 14 residues. Trimming cost V 4 bases and J 5 bases; bases outside gene matches: 6. Looked up from germline, CDR1 is MNHEY and CDR2 is SMNVEV (reference sequence).